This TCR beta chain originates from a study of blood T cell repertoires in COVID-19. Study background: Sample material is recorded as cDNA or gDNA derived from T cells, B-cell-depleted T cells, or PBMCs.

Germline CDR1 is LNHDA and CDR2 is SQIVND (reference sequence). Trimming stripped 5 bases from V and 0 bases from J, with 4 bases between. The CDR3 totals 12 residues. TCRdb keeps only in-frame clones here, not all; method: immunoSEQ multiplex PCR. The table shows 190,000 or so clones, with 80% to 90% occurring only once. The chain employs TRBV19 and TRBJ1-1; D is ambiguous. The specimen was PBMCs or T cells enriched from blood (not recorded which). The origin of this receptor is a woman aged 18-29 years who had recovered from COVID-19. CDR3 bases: TGTGCCAGTAGTTACATGAACACTGAAGCTTTCTTT. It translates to CASSYMNTEAFF.